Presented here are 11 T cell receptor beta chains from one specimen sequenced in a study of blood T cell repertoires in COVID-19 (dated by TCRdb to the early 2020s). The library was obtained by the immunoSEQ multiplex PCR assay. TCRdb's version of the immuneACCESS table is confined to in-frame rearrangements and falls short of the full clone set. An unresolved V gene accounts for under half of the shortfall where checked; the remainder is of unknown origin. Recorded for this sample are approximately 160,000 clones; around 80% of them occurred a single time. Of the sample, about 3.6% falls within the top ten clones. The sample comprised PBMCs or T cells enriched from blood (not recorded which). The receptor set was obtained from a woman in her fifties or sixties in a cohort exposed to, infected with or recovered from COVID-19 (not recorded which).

CDR3 sequence (DNA): TGTGCCAGCAGCCTGTGGGCAGGAAAAGAGACCCAGTACTTC. Its translation is CASSLWAGKETQYF. This chain links TRBV5-6 with TRBJ2-5; D remains ambiguous. CDR1 is SGHDT and CDR2 is YYEEEE in the germline V gene. V was pared by 4 bases and J by 3 bases, with 13 bases between. The CDR3 has 14 residues.

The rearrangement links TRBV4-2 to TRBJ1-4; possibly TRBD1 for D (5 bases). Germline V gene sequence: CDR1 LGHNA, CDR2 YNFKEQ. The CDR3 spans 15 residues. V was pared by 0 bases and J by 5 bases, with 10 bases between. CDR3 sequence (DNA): TGTGCCAGCAGCCAAGAGGGCCAGGGCAATGAAAAACTGTTTTTT. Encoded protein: CASSQEGQGNEKLFF.

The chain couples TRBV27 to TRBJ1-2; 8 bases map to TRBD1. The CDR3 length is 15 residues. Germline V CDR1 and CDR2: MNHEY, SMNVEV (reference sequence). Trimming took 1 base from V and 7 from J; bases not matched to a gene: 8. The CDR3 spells CASSLLGQGALGYTF. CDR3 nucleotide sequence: TGTGCCAGCAGTTTATTGGGTCAGGGGGCGCTTGGCTACACCTTC.

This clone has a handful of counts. Here the CDR3 DNA reads TGTGCCAGCAGTGCGACTCTTTTTACTGAAGCTTTCTTT. Amino acids: CASSATLFTEAFF. J is TRBJ1-1 and V is TRBV6-4; no clear D gene. Germline V gene data show CDR1 as MRHNA and CDR2 as SNTAGT. The CDR3 is made up of 13 amino acids. V was clipped by 4 bases and J by 5 bases, with 11 bases between them.

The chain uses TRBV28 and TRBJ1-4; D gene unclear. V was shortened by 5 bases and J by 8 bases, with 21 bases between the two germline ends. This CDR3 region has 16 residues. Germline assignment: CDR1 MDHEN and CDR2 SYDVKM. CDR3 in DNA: TGTGCCAGCAGTCCAATCACTGTGCGGGGAGGAGAAAAACTGTTTTTT. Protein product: CASSPITVRGGEKLFF.

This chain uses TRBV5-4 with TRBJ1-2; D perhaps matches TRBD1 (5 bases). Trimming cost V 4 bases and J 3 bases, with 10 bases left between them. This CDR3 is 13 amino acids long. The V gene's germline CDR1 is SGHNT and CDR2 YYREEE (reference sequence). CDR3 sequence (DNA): TGTGCCAGCAGCGGGGGGGTGTACTATGGCTACACCTTC. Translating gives CASSGGVYYGYTF.

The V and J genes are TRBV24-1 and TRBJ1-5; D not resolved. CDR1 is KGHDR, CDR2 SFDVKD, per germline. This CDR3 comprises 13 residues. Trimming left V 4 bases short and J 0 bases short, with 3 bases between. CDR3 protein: CATSEYSNQPQHF. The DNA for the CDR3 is TGTGCCACCAGTGAATATAGCAATCAGCCCCAGCATTTT.

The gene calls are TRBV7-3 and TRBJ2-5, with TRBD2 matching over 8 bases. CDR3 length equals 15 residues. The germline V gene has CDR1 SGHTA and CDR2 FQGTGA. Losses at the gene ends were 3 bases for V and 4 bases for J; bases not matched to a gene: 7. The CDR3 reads CASSFSSGSGETQYF. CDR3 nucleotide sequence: TGTGCCAGCAGCTTTTCAAGCGGGAGCGGAGAGACCCAGTACTTC.

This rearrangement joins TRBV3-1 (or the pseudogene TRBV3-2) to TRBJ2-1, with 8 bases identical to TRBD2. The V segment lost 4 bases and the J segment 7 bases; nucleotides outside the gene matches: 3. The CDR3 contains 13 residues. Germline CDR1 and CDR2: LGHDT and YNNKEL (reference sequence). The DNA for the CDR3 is TGTGCCAGCAGCCTTAGCGGGGTAAATGAGCAGTTCTTC. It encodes CASSLSGVNEQFF.

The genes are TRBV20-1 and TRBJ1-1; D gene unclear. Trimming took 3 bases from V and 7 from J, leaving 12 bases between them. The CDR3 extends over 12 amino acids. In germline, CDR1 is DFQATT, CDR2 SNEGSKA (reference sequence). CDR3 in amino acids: CSASKQNHEAFF. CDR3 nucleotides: TGCAGTGCTAGTAAACAGAATCATGAAGCTTTCTTT.

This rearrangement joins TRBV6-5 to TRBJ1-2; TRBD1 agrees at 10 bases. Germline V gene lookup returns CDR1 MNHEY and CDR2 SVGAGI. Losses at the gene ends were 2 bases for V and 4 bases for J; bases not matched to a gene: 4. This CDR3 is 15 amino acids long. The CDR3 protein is CASSYRDRGSYGYTF. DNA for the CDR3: TGTGCCAGCAGTTACAGGGACAGGGGTTCCTATGGCTACACCTTC.